This TCR beta chain appears in the sequencing data of a study of OX40 agonist ivuxolimab in advanced cancers. Whole-study context: Patients were dosed with the agonistic anti-OX40 (CD134) antibody ivuxolimab. A male proportion of 82.7% was recorded, with mean age around 64 years and range about 20 to 85. Whole-study results and caveats: CD4+ and CD8+ T cells in blood underwent clonal expansion by week 6 at 0.1 to 3.0 mg/kg. The authors also found low normalized T-cell clonal expansion in some nonresponders.

Profiling relied on immunoSEQ multiplex PCR, and the TCRdb table lists in-frame clones only, not all of them. The sample holds around 38,000 clones, 82% seen once. The germline gives CDR1 MDHEN, CDR2 SYDVKM. This CDR3 has 14 amino acids. The ends were cut back, 4 bases at V and 4 bases at J, with 10 bases in the middle. On this clone: What it binds is not known.

The TCR sequence derives from an adult with an advanced solid tumor such as melanoma, head and neck, liver or kidney cancer. The chain couples TRBV28 to TRBJ1-4; D is unclear. Sequenced here: CD4+ or CD8+ T cells sorted from blood, sampled in a trial of the OX40 agonist ivuxolimab. The CDR3 DNA reads as TGTGCCAGCAGTTCCGGACTCGATAATGAAAAACTGTTTTTT. This gives the protein CASSSGLDNEKLFF.